The clone carrying this T cell receptor beta chain was found many times. Its antigen is currently unknown. This entry is derived from a study of Graves' ophthalmopathy and Graves' hyperthyroidism. Diagnoses were established from clinical symptoms, serum thyroxine, TRAb, thyroid ultrasound and orbital computed tomography. The study amplified TCR beta CDR3 regions using RNA transcripts. Second-round multiplex PCR came after first-round RT-PCR with HTBI primers. Each CDR3 protein gets one entry after TCRdb re-called the multiplex PCR reads with MiXCR. This table holds 150,000 to 200,000 distinct CDR3 sequences, 39% found once. Study results and limitations: With about 71% sensitivity and approximately 73% specificity, the model predicted ophthalmopathy progression. Blood also held most thyroid clonotypes expanded above 0.001 frequency. Stable hyperthyroidism and ophthalmopathy were told apart by a 13-signature model, which achieved 85% to 90% sensitivity and 81.08% specificity.

V shed 7 bases and J shed 1 base, with 11 bases lying between them. This CDR3 is 12 amino acids long. Germline V gene lookup returns CDR1 SQVTM and CDR2 ANQGSEA. This clonotype originated in a man aged 25-45 years with Graves' ophthalmopathy. This chain links TRBV29-1 with TRBJ2-7, with D possibly being TRBD2 (5 bases). Material: peripheral blood. The CDR3 DNA reads TGCAGCGCCGGGATCGGGTCCTACGAGCAGTACTTC. Amino acids: CSAGIGSYEQYF.